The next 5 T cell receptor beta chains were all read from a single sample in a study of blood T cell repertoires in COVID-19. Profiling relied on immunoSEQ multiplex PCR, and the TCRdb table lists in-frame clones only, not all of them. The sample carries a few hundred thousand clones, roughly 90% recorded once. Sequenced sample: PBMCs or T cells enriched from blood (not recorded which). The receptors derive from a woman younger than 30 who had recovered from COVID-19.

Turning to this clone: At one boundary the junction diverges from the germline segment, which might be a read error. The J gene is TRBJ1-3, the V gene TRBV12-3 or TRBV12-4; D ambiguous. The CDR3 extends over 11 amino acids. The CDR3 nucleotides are TGTGCCAGCAGTTCGGGAATCACCATATATTTT. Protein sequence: CASSSGITIYF.

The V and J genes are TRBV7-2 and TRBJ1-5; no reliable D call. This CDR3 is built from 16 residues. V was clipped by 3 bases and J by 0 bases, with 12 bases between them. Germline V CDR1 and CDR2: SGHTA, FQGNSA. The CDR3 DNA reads TGTGCCAGCAGCTTTCAATCGGTCTATAGCAATCAGCCCCAGCATTTT. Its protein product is CASSFQSVYSNQPQHF.

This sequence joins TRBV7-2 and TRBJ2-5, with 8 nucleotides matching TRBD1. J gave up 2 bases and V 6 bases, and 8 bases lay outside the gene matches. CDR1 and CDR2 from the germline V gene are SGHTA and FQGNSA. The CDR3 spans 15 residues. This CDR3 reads CASSLSTGGQETQYF. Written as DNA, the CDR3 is TGTGCCAGCAGTCTCAGCACAGGGGGGCAAGAGACCCAGTACTTC. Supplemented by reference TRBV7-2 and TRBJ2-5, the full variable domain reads GAGVSQSPSNKVTEKGKDVELRCDPISGHTALYWYRQSLGQGLEFLIYFQGNSAPDKSGLPSDRFSAERTGGSVSTLTIQRTQQEDSAVYLCASSLSTGGQETQYFGPGTRLLVL.

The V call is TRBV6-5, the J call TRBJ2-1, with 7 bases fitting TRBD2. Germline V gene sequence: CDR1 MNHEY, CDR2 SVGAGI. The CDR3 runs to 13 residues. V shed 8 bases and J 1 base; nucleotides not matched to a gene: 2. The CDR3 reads CASGRESYNEQFF. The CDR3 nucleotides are TGTGCCAGCGGGAGGGAATCCTACAATGAGCAGTTCTTC.

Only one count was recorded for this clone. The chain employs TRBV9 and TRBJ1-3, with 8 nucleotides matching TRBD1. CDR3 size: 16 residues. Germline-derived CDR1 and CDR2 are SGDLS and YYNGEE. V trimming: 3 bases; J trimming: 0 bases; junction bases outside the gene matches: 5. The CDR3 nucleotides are TGTGCCAGCAGCGAGACAGGGGTGGGCTCTGGAAACACCATATATTTT. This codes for CASSETGVGSGNTIYF.